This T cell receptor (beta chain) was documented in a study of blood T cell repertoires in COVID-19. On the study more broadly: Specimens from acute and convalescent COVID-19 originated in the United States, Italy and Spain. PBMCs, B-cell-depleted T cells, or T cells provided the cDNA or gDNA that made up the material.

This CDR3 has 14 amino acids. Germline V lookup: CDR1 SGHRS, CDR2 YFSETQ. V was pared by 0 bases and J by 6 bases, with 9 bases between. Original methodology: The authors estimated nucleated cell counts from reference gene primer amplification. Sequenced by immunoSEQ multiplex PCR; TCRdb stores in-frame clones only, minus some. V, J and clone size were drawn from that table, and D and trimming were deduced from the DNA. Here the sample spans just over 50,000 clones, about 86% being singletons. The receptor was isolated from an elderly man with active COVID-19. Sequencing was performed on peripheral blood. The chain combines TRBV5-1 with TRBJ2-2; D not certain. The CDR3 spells CASSLAGTAGELFF. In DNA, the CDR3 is TGCGCCAGCAGCTTGGCCGGTACGGCCGGGGAGCTGTTTTTT. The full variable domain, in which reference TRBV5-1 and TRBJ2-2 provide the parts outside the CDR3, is KAGVTQTPRYLIKTRGQQVTLSCSPISGHRSVSWYQQTPGQGLQFLFEYFSETQRNKGNFPGRFSGRQFSNSRSEMNVSTLELGDSALYLCASSLAGTAGELFFGEGSRLTVL.